A single sample gave rise to the 17 T cell receptor beta chains below, sequenced in a study of T cells after yellow fever vaccination. TCRdb passed the 5' RACE reads through MiXCR, listing each CDR3 protein once. The sample includes 27,000 or so distinct CDR3 sequences, 4.5% of them seen just once. The sample consisted of PBMCs, either bulk or a sorted T-cell subset (CD4+, CD8+, memory, or dextramer-sorted; not recorded which), taken on the day of the yellow fever booster vaccination. These receptors all stem from a young man who received the YFV17D yellow fever vaccine.

This clonotype came up many times. J is TRBJ1-1 and V is TRBV7-3, with 9 bases identical to TRBD1. The V segment lost 3 bases and the J segment 5 bases; nucleotides outside the gene matches: 4. CDR1 and CDR2 from the germline V gene are SGHTA and FQGTGA. The CDR3 is 14 residues long. For the CDR3, the DNA is TGTGCCAGCAGCTTGACAGGGGGAGGGACTGAAGCTTTCTTT. Its translation is CASSLTGGGTEAFF.

This clonotype showed up just a few times. This chain links TRBV18 with TRBJ2-3; D is perhaps TRBD1 (6 bases). The CDR3 loop spans 15 amino acids. Trimming shortened V by 4 bases and J by 1 base, and 12 bases separated the two germline ends. In germline, CDR1 is KGHSH, CDR2 LQKENI. The CDR3 sequence is CASSLVPGGTDTQYF. The CDR3 DNA reads TGTGCCAGCTCACTTGTCCCAGGGGGCACAGATACGCAGTATTTT.

This clonotype was seen repeatedly, ten times or more. The chain recombines TRBV7-2 with TRBJ2-2, with 9 bases matching TRBD1. The CDR3 consists of 15 residues. Trimming at V came to 3 bases and at J to 5 bases, leaving 4 bases not matched to a gene. CDR1 SGHTA and CDR2 FQGNSA come from the germline V gene. The CDR3 reads CASSFGTGTTGELFF. CDR3 bases: TGTGCCAGCAGCTTCGGGACAGGGACTACCGGGGAGCTGTTTTTT.

This clonotype was picked up many times. J is TRBJ2-1 and V is TRBV9, with TRBD2 as a possible D gene (6 bases). The CDR3 runs 14 residues. Germline CDR1 SGDLS, CDR2 YYNGEE. V lost 4 bases and J lost 8, with 16 bases in between. The CDR3 sequence: CASSSTISGYEQFF. As DNA, the CDR3 is TGTGCCAGCAGCTCGACAATTAGCGGCTATGAGCAGTTCTTC.

V gene TRBV9 combines with J gene TRBJ1-6; D uncertain. CDR1 is SGDLS and CDR2 is YYNGEE in the germline V gene. This CDR3 region has 15 residues. Trimming took off 0 bases at V and 14 bases at J, with 18 bases between the two ends. CDR3: CASSVAPGPGVSLHF. DNA for the CDR3: TGTGCCAGCAGCGTAGCTCCAGGTCCCGGGGTGTCCCTCCACTTT.

This clonotype was seen ten or more times. The chain joins TRBV29-1 to TRBJ2-1, with 7 bases matching TRBD2. The J segment lost 0 bases and the V segment lost 5 bases, leaving 7 bases of the junction unmatched. The CDR3 is 15 amino acids. Germline V lookup: CDR1 SQVTM, CDR2 ANQGSEA. The CDR3 is CSVSSGGSSYNEQFF. The CDR3 DNA sequence: TGCAGCGTTTCTAGCGGCGGAAGCTCCTACAATGAGCAGTTCTTC.

This clonotype was picked up many times. V is TRBV5-6 and J is TRBJ2-3; no definite D call. The CDR3 totals 18 residues. CDR1 is SGHDT and CDR2 is YYEEEE in the germline V gene. Trimming took 2 bases from V and 5 from J, leaving 24 bases between them. CDR3 protein: CASSFTFVGPTVGDTQYF. The CDR3, as DNA: TGTGCCAGCAGCTTTACGTTCGTAGGGCCAACGGTGGGAGATACGCAGTATTTT. Based on the CDR3 plus reference TRBV5-6 and TRBJ2-3, the full variable domain is DAGVTQSPTHLIKTRGQQVTLRCSPKSGHDTVSWYQQALGQGPQFIFQYYEEEERQRGNFPDRFSGHQFPNYSSELNVNALLLGDSALYLCASSFTFVGPTVGDTQYFGPGTRLTVL.

This clonotype was seen a handful of times. The genes are TRBV18 and TRBJ2-5; 7 bases match TRBD2. The germline CDR1 and CDR2 sequences are KGHSH and LQKENI. Trimming at V came to 6 bases and at J to 1 base, leaving 8 bases not matched to a gene. The CDR3 length is 15 residues. The CDR3 reads CASSRGTNLQETQYF. The CDR3 DNA reads TGTGCCAGCTCTCGCGGGACTAACCTCCAAGAGACCCAGTACTTC.

This clonotype has a count of ten or more. The gene calls are TRBV28 and TRBJ2-7, with 7 bases fitting TRBD1. From germline, CDR1 is MDHEN and CDR2 SYDVKM. CDR3 length equals 15 residues. The junction had 9 bases not matched to a gene; V was cut back by 5 bases and J by 2 bases. The chain's CDR3 is CASSPADRATYEQYV. The CDR3 DNA reads as TGTGCCAGCAGTCCGGCCGACAGGGCAACCTACGAGCAGTACGTC.

With regard to this clonotype: This could be a read error, since a much larger clone is one nucleotide away. J is TRBJ2-2 and V is TRBV7-3, with TRBD1 matching over 8 bases. Germline V lookup: CDR1 SGHTA, CDR2 FQGTGA. This CDR3 is 14 amino acids long. The CDR3 sequence: CASSPTGDTVELFF. For the CDR3, the DNA is TGTGCCAGCAGCCCGACAGGGGACACCGTGGAGCTGTTTTTT.

This clonotype showed up many times. The rearrangement joins TRBV6-5 to TRBJ1-5; possible D gene TRBD1, 6 bases. Trimming removed 6 bases from V and 5 bases from J, with 11 bases in between. Germline values: CDR1 MNHEY, CDR2 SVGAGI. The CDR3 sequence is 13 residues long. Here the CDR3 DNA reads TGTGCCAGCAGCTACAGGGTCCATCAGCCCCAGCATTTT. This codes for CASSYRVHQPQHF.

This clonotype was detected ten times or more. This chain uses TRBV12-3 or TRBV12-4 with TRBJ1-4; D remains ambiguous. The ends were cut back, 3 bases at V and 8 bases at J, with 4 bases in the middle. The CDR3 has 11 residues. The CDR3 loop reads CASSLGEKLFF. CDR3 DNA sequence: TGTGCCAGCAGTTTGGGGGAAAAACTGTTTTTT.

This clonotype was counted many times. V and J are TRBV4-2 and TRBJ2-1, with a weak D call TRBD2 (5 bases). Germline-derived CDR1 and CDR2 are LGHNA and YNFKEQ. The ends were cut back, 0 bases at V and 6 bases at J, with 12 bases in the middle. There are 15 residues in the CDR3. CDR3: CASSQDNGGPNEQFF. CDR3 coding DNA: TGTGCCAGCAGCCAAGATAATGGAGGCCCCAATGAGCAGTTCTTC.

This chain links TRBV2 with TRBJ2-2; weak D call: TRBD1 (6 bases). The CDR3 totals 13 residues. V was clipped by 7 bases and J by 5 bases, with 11 bases between them. Germline V gene lookup returns CDR1 SNHLY and CDR2 FYNNEI. As DNA, the CDR3 is TGTGCCAGCACACAGGGAAGAACCGGGGAGCTGTTTTTT. Protein sequence: CASTQGRTGELFF.

The table lists this clonotype with a few counts. The gene calls are TRBV11-2 and TRBJ1-1, with D uncertain. Looked up from germline, CDR1 is SGHAT and CDR2 is FQNNGV. This CDR3 has 15 residues. Trimming took 4 bases from V and 0 from J, leaving 12 bases between them. The CDR3 is CASSSNGMLNTEAFF. The CDR3, as DNA: TGTGCCAGCAGCTCCAACGGGATGTTGAACACTGAAGCTTTCTTT.

This clonotype was seen many times. V and J are TRBV7-2 and TRBJ2-3, with TRBD2 identical over 7 bases. Germline V gene data show CDR1 as SGHTA and CDR2 as FQGNSA. The CDR3 extends over 14 amino acids. Trimming removed 6 bases from V and 0 bases from J; junction bases left unmatched: 3. CDR3 DNA: TGTGCCAGCAGTCTAGCGGTGAGCACAGATACGCAGTATTTT. Its translation: CASSLAVSTDTQYF.

This clonotype was observed at least ten times. V and J are TRBV20-1 and TRBJ2-3; 11 bases are shared with TRBD2. Trimming took 5 bases from V and 6 from J; bases not matched to a gene: 7. From germline, CDR1 is DFQATT and CDR2 SNEGSKA (reference sequence). The CDR3 loop spans 14 amino acids. The CDR3 DNA is TGCAGTGCTCCCGGACTAGCGGGCTTGGATACGCAGTATTTT. This encodes CSAPGLAGLDTQYF.